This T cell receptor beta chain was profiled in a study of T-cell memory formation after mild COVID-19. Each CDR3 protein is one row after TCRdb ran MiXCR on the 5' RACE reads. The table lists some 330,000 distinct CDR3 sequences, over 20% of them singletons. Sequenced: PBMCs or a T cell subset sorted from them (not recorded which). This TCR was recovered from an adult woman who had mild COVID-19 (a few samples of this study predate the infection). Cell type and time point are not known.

CDR3: CASSRPADTQYF. CDR3 sequence (DNA): TGTGCCAGCAGTAGACCCGCAGATACGCAGTATTTT. The rearrangement links TRBV7-9 to TRBJ2-3; D is unresolved. V was shortened by 6 bases and J by 4 bases, with 8 bases between the two germline ends. CDR3 length: 12 residues. The germline V gene encodes CDR1 SEHNR and CDR2 FQNEAQ (reference sequence).